Given below is one T cell receptor (beta chain) in context. Its target is unknown. This sample was included in a study of CD8 T cells in Susac syndrome. Regarding the study as a whole: The study conceded that its TCR sequencing and HLA analysis involved relatively few individuals.

The CD8+ and CD4+ T cells were negatively isolated, with the TEMRA cells enriched by FACS. RNA totalling about 0.45 to 1 ug underwent reverse transcription with random hexamers. An immunoSEQ multiplex PCR amplified TCR beta CDR3 over 54 Vbeta and 13 Jbeta. TCRdb fed the immunoSEQ multiplex PCR reads into MiXCR, producing one record per CDR3 protein. The sample shows 150,000 to 160,000 distinct CDR3 sequences, approximately 94% of them seen only once. Germline V gives CDR1 SGDLS, CDR2 YYNGEE. J gave up 6 bases and V 0 bases, and 0 bases lay outside the gene matches. The CDR3 consists of 13 residues. The material sequenced was CD8+ T cells from PBMCs. This clonotype originated in a human donor with multiple sclerosis. This chain joins TRBV9 and TRBJ1-1, with 9 bases identical to TRBD1. In DNA form, the CDR3 reads TGTGCCAGCAGCGTAGGGGACAGGGCTGAAGCTTTCTTT. Protein sequence: CASSVGDRAEAFF.